This TCR beta chain was documented in a study of early T cells in non-severe SARS-CoV-2 infection. This clonotype has at least ten counts. MiXCR, run by TCRdb on the 5' RACE reads, gives a single entry per CDR3 protein. The table lists approximately 47,000 distinct CDR3 sequences, about 6.2% of them singletons. Germline-derived CDR1 and CDR2 are SGHTA and FQGNSA. The CDR3 is 14 amino acids. V gave up 6 bases and J gave up 3 bases; unmatched junction bases: 4. The chain uses TRBV7-2 and TRBJ2-7, with 11 bases lining up with TRBD2. This TCR derives from an adult who was a healthcare worker with PCR-confirmed SARS-CoV-2 infection or an uninfected control (not recorded which). This specimen was whole blood, taken at baseline. CDR3: CASSAGTSGYEQYF. In DNA, the CDR3 is TGTGCCAGCAGTGCCGGGACTAGCGGCTACGAGCAGTACTTC.